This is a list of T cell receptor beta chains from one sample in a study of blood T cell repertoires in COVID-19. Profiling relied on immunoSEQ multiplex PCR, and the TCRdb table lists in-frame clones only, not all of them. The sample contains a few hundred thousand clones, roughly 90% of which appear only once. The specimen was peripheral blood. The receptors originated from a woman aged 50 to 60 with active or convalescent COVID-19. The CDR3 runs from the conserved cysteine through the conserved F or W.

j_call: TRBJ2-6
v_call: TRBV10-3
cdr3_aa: CAIGGRAGANVLTF

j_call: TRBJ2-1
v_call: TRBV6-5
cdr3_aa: CASTISGIAYNEQFF

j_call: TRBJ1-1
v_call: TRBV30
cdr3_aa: CAWSVGGPEAFF

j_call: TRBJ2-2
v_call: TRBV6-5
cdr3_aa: CASRSGSLTGELFF

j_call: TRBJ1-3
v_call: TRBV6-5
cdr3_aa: CASSYGQGHSGNTIYF

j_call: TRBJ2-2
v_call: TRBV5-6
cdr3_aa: CASSRSGHTGELFF

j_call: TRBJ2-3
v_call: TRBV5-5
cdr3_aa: CASSLSSGQGARYF

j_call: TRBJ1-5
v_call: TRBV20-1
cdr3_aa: CSASRQGTEPQHF

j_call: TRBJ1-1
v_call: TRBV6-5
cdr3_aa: CASSYGTANTEAFF

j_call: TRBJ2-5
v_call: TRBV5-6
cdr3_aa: CASSLGQGTQETQYF

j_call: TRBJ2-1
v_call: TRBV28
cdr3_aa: CASSDSTITGFSYNEQFF

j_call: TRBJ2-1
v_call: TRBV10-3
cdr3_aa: CAISLTEGGNNEQFF

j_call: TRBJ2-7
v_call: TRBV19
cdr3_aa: CASSISPGKRLLREQYF

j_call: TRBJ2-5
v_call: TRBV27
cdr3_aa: CASSLLGGLADKETQYF

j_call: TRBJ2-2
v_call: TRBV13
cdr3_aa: CASSLDSRGGRVGELFF

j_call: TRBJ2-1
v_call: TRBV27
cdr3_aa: CATTTNWGGSYNEQFF

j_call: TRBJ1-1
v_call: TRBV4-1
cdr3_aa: CASSQGGYEAFF

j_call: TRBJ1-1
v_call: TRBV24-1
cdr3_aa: CATREGQGRRNTEAFF

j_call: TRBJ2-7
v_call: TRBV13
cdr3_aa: CASSFSLLGPYEQYF

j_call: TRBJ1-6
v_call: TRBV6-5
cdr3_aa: CASRDHSGAEALHF

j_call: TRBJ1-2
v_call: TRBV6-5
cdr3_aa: CASRGKGQTYGYTF

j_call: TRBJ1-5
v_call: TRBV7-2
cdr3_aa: CASSFTLTAAGPQHF

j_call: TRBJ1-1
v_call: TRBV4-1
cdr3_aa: CASSQALAANTEAFF

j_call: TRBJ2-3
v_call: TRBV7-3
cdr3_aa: CASSPQGTSTDTQYF

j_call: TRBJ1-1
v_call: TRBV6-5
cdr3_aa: CASSRSQGITEAFF

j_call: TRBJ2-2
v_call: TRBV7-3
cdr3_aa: CASRTQSGELFF

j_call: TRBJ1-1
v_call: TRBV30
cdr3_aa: CAWSVLPRTRNTEAFF

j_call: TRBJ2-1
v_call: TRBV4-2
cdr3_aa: CASSQVAAVYYNEQFF

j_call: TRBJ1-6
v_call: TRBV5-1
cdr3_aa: CASSVDRGGNSPLHF

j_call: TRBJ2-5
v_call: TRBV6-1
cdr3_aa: CASSEEVWLDQETQYF

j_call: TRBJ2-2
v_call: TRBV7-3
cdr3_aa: CASSFGPGKGTGELFF

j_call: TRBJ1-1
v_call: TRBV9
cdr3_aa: CASSVGRANTEAFF

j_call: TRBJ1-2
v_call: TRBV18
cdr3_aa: CASSPEKDYGYTF

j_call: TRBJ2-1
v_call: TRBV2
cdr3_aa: CASSPRGSGDGEQFF

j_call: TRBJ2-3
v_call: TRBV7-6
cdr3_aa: CASSLVASGANTDTQYF

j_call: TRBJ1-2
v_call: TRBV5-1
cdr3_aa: CASSLEETGARGYGYTF

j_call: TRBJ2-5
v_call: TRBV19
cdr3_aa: CARGVGQTQETQYF

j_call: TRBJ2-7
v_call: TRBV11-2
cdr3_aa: CASSLAGTSDLYEQYF

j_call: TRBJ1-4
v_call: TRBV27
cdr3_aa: CASSLSGTGYEKLFF

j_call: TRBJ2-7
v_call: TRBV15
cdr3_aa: CATSKASGSYEQYF

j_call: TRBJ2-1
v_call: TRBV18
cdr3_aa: CASSPPLAGVGNEQFF

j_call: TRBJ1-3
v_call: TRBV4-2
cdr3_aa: CASSQAYHSFTSGNTIYF

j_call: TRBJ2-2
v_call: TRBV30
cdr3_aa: CAWSVRQGAGELFF

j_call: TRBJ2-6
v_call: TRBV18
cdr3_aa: CASSLGQGPSGANVLTF

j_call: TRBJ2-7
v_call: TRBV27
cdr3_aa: CASSLFYRDRAYEQYF

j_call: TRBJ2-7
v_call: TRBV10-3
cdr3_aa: CAISDGTPNSYEQYF

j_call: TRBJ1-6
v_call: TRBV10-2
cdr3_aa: CASLGGYNSPLHF

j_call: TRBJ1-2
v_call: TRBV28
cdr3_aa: CASSTRDRGSVLYGYTF

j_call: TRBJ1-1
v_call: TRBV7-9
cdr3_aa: CASSFHQGANTEAFF

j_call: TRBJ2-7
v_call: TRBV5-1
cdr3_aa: CASSLGVYGTGLYEQYF

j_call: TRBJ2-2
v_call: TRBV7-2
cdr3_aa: CASSSGLLGTGELFF

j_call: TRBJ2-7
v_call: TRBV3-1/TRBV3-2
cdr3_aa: CASSLYQTGYYEQYF

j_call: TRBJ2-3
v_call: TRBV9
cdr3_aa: CASSPGQVTDTQYF

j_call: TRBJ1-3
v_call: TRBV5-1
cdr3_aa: CASSLTGDTIYF

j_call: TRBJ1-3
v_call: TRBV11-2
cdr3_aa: CASSSLQGAIYF